The source of this TCR beta chain is a study of T-cell reconstitution after alpha-beta-depleted transplantation in children. Study outcomes and limitations: The study traced high day-60 TCRbeta diversity in some patients to surviving recipient T cells and thymic progenitors.

CDR3 length equals 17 residues. Germline V gene lookup returns CDR1 LNHNV and CDR2 YYDKDF (reference sequence). The V segment lost 0 bases and the J segment 3 bases; nucleotides outside the gene matches: 9. Unique molecular identifiers were incorporated when the TCRbeta library was constructed. TCRdb independently ran MiXCR on the PCR reads; one entry per CDR3 protein. The top ten hold about 0.79% of the sample, which has 700,000 or so distinct CDR3 sequences, around 14% seen once. With regard to this clonotype: No antigen is known for it. Being one base from a much bigger clone, this may be a read error.

Sequencing used PBMCs, obtained before TCRalphabeta/CD19-depleted stem cell transplant. The sequence was obtained from a girl aged 2 to 9 with congenital amegakaryocytic thrombocytopenia, due to receive a stem cell transplant. This chain uses TRBV15 with TRBJ1-2, with 8 bases aligning to TRBD1. The CDR3, as DNA: TGTGCCACCAGCAGAGAAGGTTCAGGGGGCGCTGACTATGGCTACACCTTC. Encoded protein: CATSREGSGGADYGYTF.